A single sample is the source of the 20 T cell receptor beta chains below, sequenced in a study of shared clonotypes between healthy human individuals. The method was immunoSEQ multiplex PCR; TCRdb's version includes in-frame clones alone and lacks a portion of them. In the table there are about 600,000 clones, just over 75% of which are singletons. Sequenced material: PBMCs. Receptors originate from a middle-aged woman in good health. Some clones in this sample may be carry-over from other donors' samples.

The chain combines TRBV4-1 with TRBJ1-3; 10 bases are shared with TRBD1. V shed 0 bases and J 0 bases; nucleotides not matched to a gene: 5. The CDR3 runs 18 residues. In germline, CDR1 is MGHRA, CDR2 YSYEKL. In DNA, the CDR3 is TGCGCCAGCAGCCAAGATGGACAGGGGGGGAACTCTGGAAACACCATATATTTT. Translation: CASSQDGQGGNSGNTIYF.

The rearrangement links TRBV7-2 to TRBJ2-5; 7 bases line up with TRBD1. Trimming took 8 bases from V and 3 from J; bases not matched to a gene: 0. The CDR3 covers 11 residues. From germline, CDR1 is SGHTA and CDR2 FQGNSA. CDR3 nucleotides: TGTGCCAGCGGACAGGAAGAGACCCAGTACTTC. Encoded protein: CASGQEETQYF.

This chain joins TRBV11-2 and TRBJ1-1; D not certain. The CDR3 runs 15 residues. Per the germline V gene, CDR1 is SGHAT and CDR2 is FQNNGV. V lost 5 bases, J lost 7 bases, and 20 bases lay in between. The CDR3 sequence is CASSPTRRASSEAFF. The CDR3 nucleotides read TGTGCCAGCAGCCCCACCCGGAGGGCTTCCAGTGAAGCTTTCTTT.

This clone came up a few times. The genes are TRBV28 and TRBJ2-5; 11 bases fit TRBD2. With the DNA end fitting TRBJ2-7 better, the J assignment may be wrong. Germline CDR1 and CDR2: MDHEN and SYDVKM. The CDR3 covers 15 residues. CDR3: CASSLGTSGTYEQYF. CDR3 in DNA: TGTGCCAGCAGTTTGGGGACTAGCGGAACCTACGAGCAGTACTTC.

This sequence joins TRBV5-1 and TRBJ2-2, with D possibly being TRBD2 (5 bases). The CDR3 length is 17 residues. The ends were cut back, 0 bases at V and 4 bases at J, with 16 bases in the middle. Germline assignment: CDR1 SGHRS and CDR2 YFSETQ. CDR3 protein: CASSLVAVSGGTGELFF. CDR3 coding DNA: TGCGCCAGCAGCTTGGTCGCTGTCAGCGGAGGCACCGGGGAGCTGTTTTTT.

The rearrangement uses TRBV30 and TRBJ2-5; D possibly corresponds to TRBD1 (6 bases). CDR3 length equals 12 residues. Germline lookup yields CDR1 GTSNPN and CDR2 SVGIG (reference sequence). The CDR3 DNA sequence: TGTGCAGCCACAGGGTCTAGAGAGACCCAGTACTTC. The encoded protein is CAATGSRETQYF.

The chain employs TRBV19 and TRBJ2-3; 7 nucleotides align to TRBD2. With 7 bases clipped from V and 4 bases from J, the junction kept 8 bases outside the gene matches. The CDR3 runs to 14 residues. CDR1 is LNHDA, CDR2 SQIVND, per germline (reference sequence). This CDR3 reads CASTPTSSSDTQYF. Written as DNA, the CDR3 is TGTGCCAGTACTCCGACTAGCAGTTCAGATACGCAGTATTTT.

The V and J genes are TRBV11-2 and TRBJ2-7, with D possibly matching TRBD2 (5 bases). This CDR3 spans 14 amino acids. Germline assignment: CDR1 SGHAT and CDR2 FQNNGV. V dropped 1 base and J dropped 2 bases, with 9 bases sitting between them. The CDR3 region is CASSLGGLTYEQYF. In DNA form, the CDR3 reads TGTGCCAGCAGCTTAGGCGGGCTGACCTACGAGCAGTACTTC.

The V and J genes are TRBV4-2 and TRBJ1-1, with no clear D. The ends were cut back, 0 bases at V and 2 bases at J, with 16 bases in the middle. The CDR3 length is 17 residues. The germline V gene has CDR1 LGHNA and CDR2 YNFKEQ. DNA for the CDR3: TGTGCCAGCAGCCAAGACCGGTACTCGGGAACAAACACTGAAGCTTTCTTT. This encodes CASSQDRYSGTNTEAFF.

The chain carries TRBV6-1 and TRBJ2-2; possibly TRBD1 for D (7 bases). The germline gives CDR1 MNHNS, CDR2 SASEGT. CDR3 length: 14 residues. The V gene lost 3 bases and the J gene lost 6 bases, with 11 bases spanning the gap. For the CDR3, the DNA is TGTGCCAGCAGTGAGGACAGGAGGGCCGGGGAGCTGTTTTTT. Translating gives CASSEDRRAGELFF.

This clone was found many times. The V and J genes are TRBV7-6 and TRBJ2-5; D is perhaps TRBD1 or TRBD2 (6 bases each). The CDR3 loop spans 14 amino acids. Germline V gene sequence: CDR1 SGHVS, CDR2 FNYEAQ. Trimming removed 1 base from V and 5 bases from J, with 11 bases in between. DNA for the CDR3: TGTGCCAGCAGCTTAGGACGGAGGGGGGAGACCCAGTACTTC. Amino acids: CASSLGRRGETQYF. The variable domain in full, completed from reference TRBV7-6 and TRBJ2-5, reads GAGVSQSPRYKVTKRGQDVALRCDPISGHVSLYWYRQALGQGPEFLTYFNYEAQQDKSGLPNDRFSAERPEGSISTLTIQRTEQRDSAMYRCASSLGRRGETQYFGPGTRLLVL.

The CDR3: CAISVRPTITDTQYF. CDR3 DNA: TGTGCCATCAGTGTTCGCCCGACGATCACAGATACGCAGTATTTT. This chain uses TRBV10-3 with TRBJ2-3; unclear D gene. Deletions cut 4 bases from V and 2 bases from J, with 13 bases between. Per the germline V gene, CDR1 is ENHRY and CDR2 is SYGVKD. CDR3 length equals 15 residues.

V usage is TRBV30 and J usage is TRBJ2-6; D perhaps matches TRBD1 (6 bases). CDR1 and CDR2 (germline): GTSNPN, SVGIG (reference sequence). The length of the CDR3 is 16 residues. Trimming took 3 bases from V and 6 from J, leaving 18 bases between them. The CDR3 spells CAWSLFGQTMANVLTF. DNA for the CDR3: TGTGCCTGGAGCCTTTTCGGACAGACAATGGCCAACGTCCTGACTTTC.

CDR3 amino acids: CASSFGNYNEQFF. CDR3 bases: TGTGCCAGCAGCTTTGGCAACTACAATGAGCAGTTCTTC. The chain is built from TRBV5-6 and TRBJ2-1, with D hard to call. The CDR3 runs to 13 residues. Trimming pared 2 bases from V and 3 bases from J, leaving 6 bases between. Germline V gene data show CDR1 as SGHDT and CDR2 as YYEEEE.

This clone was counted only a few times. This chain connects TRBV5-4 to TRBJ2-2, with 8 bases identical to TRBD1. CDR1 is SGHNT and CDR2 is YYREEE in the germline V gene (reference sequence). The CDR3 runs to 15 residues. V shed 5 bases, J shed 4 bases, and the junction held 7 bases outside the gene matches. The DNA for the CDR3 is TGTGCCAGCAGATCAGGGGGCGCGGTCACCGGGGAGCTGTTTTTT. Translated: CASRSGGAVTGELFF.

The CDR3 DNA reads TGTGCCAGCAGTCCCGGGCCCCAAGATACGCAGTATTTT. Its protein product is CASSPGPQDTQYF. The chain recombines TRBV5-6 with TRBJ2-3; the D is unclear. Looked up from germline, CDR1 is SGHDT and CDR2 is YYEEEE. Trimming removed 5 bases from V and 5 bases from J, with 12 bases in between. The CDR3 covers 13 residues.

The genes are TRBV7-6 and TRBJ2-7; D gene ambiguous. The germline gives CDR1 SGHVS, CDR2 FNYEAQ. The ends were cut back, 3 bases at V and 3 bases at J, with 12 bases in the middle. The CDR3 runs 14 residues. CDR3 loop: CASSFALGNYEQYF. The CDR3 coding sequence is TGTGCCAGCAGCTTCGCGCTAGGCAACTACGAGCAGTACTTC.

About this clone itself: A much larger clone differs from this one at a single base, so this may be a read error. Within the sample, other DNA sequences also encode this same CDR3. The chain joins TRBV5-4 to TRBJ2-7; TRBD2 matches 11 bases. Germline assignment: CDR1 SGHNT and CDR2 YYREEE (reference sequence). Germline trimming cut 4 bases from V and 2 bases from J; bases unmatched to any gene: 8. CDR3 length: 16 residues. The CDR3, as DNA: TGTGCCAGCAGCCCGGGAGGGACTAGCGGTACCTACGAGCAGTACTTC. It codes for CASSPGGTSGTYEQYF. Filled out from reference TRBV5-4 and TRBJ2-7, the complete variable domain reads ETGVTQSPTHLIKTRGQQVTLRCSSQSGHNTVSWYQQALGQGPQFIFQYYREEENGRGNFPPRFSGLQFPNYSSELNVNALELDDSALYLCASSPGGTSGTYEQYFGPGTRLTVT.

The chain is built from TRBV29-1 and TRBJ2-7; 10 nucleotides align to TRBD1. Germline CDR1 SQVTM, CDR2 ANQGSEA. This CDR3 has 14 residues. With V trimmed by 6 bases and J by 7 bases, 12 bases remained unmatched. The CDR3 spells CSVEPDRGQGEQYF. CDR3 DNA: TGCAGCGTAGAACCAGACAGGGGGCAGGGTGAGCAGTACTTC.

Remarks on this clone: Other DNA sequences in the same sample also yield this CDR3. The rearrangement links TRBV5-6 to TRBJ1-1, with D unresolved. The V end lost 1 base, the J end lost 4 bases, and 2 bases lay between the germline ends. This CDR3 contains 11 residues. CDR1 is SGHDT, CDR2 YYEEEE, per germline. The CDR3 DNA sequence: TGTGCCAGCAGCTTGTCCACTGAAGCTTTCTTT. Protein sequence: CASSLSTEAFF.